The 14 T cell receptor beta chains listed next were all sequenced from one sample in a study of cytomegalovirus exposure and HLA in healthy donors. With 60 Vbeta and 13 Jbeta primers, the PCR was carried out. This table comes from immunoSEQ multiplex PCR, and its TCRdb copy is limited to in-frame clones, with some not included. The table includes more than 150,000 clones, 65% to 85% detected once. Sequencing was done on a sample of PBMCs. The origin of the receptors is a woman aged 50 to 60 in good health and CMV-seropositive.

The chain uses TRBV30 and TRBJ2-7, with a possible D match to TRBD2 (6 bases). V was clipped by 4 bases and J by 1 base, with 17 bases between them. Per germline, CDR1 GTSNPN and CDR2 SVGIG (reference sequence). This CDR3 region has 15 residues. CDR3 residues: CAWNPGVAASYEQYF. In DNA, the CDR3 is TGTGCCTGGAACCCGGGTGTAGCGGCGTCCTACGAGCAGTACTTC.

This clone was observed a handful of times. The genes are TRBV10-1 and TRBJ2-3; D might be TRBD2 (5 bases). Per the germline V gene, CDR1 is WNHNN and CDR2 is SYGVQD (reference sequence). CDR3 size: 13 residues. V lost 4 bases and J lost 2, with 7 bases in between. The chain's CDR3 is CASSVLATDTQYF. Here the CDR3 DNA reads TGCGCCAGCAGTGTTCTAGCCACAGATACGCAGTATTTT.

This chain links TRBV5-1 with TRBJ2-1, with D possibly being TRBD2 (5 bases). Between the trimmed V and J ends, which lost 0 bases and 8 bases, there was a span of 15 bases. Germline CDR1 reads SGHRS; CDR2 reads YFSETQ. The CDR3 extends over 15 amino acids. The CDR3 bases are TGCGCCAGCAGCTTGGAAGTTGGACTGAACCATGAGCAGTTCTTC. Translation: CASSLEVGLNHEQFF.

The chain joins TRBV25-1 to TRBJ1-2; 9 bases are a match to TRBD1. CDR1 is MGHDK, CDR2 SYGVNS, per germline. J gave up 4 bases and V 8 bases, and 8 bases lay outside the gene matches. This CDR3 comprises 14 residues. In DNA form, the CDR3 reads TGTGCCAGCCACAGCGAGGGACAGGGCTATGGCTACACCTTC. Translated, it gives CASHSEGQGYGYTF.

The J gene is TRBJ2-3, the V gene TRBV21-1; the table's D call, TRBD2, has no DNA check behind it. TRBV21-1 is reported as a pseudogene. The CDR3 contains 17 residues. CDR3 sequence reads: CASSNQGRQTSTDTQYF. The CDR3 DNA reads TGTGCCAGCAGCAATCAAGGGAGACAAACTAGCACAGATACGCAGTATTTT.

CDR3 DNA: TGCGCCAGCAGCCCGGGACAGGCCATGAACACTGAAGCTTTCTTT. Its protein product is CASSPGQAMNTEAFF. The V call is TRBV4-1, the J call TRBJ1-1; 8 bases fit TRBD1. CDR1 and CDR2 (germline): MGHRA, YSYEKL. The junction had 4 bases not matched to a gene; V was cut back by 4 bases and J by 0 bases. The length of the CDR3 is 15 residues.

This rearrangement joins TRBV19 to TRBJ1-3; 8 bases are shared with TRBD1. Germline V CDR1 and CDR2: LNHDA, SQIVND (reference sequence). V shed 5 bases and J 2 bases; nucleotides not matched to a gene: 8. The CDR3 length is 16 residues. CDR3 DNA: TGTGCCAGTAGTGCCACGAGGACAGGGACTGGAAACACCATATATTTT. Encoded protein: CASSATRTGTGNTIYF.

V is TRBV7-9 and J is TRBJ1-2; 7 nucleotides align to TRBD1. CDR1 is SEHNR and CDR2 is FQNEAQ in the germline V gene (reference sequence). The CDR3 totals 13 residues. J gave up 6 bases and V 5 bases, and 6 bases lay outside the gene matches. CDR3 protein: CASSQRGLDGYTF. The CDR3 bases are TGTGCCAGCAGCCAAAGGGGGCTGGATGGCTACACCTTC.

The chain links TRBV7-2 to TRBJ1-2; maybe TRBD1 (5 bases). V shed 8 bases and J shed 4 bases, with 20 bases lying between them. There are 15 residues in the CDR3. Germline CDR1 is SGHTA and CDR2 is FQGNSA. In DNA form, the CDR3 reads TGTGCCAGCCACCACTCGGGGGGAGCGGGCTATGGCTACACCTTC. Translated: CASHHSGGAGYGYTF.

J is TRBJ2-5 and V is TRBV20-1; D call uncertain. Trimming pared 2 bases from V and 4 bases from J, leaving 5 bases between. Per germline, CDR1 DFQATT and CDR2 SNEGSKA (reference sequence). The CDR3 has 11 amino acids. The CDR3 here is CSARNGETQYF. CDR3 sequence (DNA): TGCAGTGCTAGAAACGGAGAGACCCAGTACTTC.

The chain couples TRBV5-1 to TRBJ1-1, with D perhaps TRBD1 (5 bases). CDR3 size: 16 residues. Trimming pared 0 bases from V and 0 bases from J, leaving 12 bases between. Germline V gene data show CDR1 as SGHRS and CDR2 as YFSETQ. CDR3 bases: TGCGCCAGCAGCTTGGGGTCAGGGCACTTGAACACTGAAGCTTTCTTT. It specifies CASSLGSGHLNTEAFF.

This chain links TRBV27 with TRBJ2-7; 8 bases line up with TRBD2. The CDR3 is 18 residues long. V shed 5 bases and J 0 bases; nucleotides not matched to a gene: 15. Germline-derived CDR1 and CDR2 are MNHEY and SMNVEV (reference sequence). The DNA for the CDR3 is TGTGCCAGCAGTCCCTTACCCACACGAGCGGGAGCCTCCTACGAGCAGTACTTC. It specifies CASSPLPTRAGASYEQYF.

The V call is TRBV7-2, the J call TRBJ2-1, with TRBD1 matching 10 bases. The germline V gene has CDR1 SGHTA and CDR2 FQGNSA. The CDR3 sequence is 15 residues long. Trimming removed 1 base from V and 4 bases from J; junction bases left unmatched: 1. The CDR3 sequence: CASSLGGQGYNEQFF. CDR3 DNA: TGTGCCAGCAGCTTAGGGGGACAGGGGTACAATGAGCAGTTCTTC. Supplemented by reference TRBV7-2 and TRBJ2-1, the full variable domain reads GAGVSQSPSNKVTEKGKDVELRCDPISGHTALYWYRQSLGQGLEFLIYFQGNSAPDKSGLPSDRFSAERTGGSVSTLTIQRTQQEDSAVYLCASSLGGQGYNEQFFGPGTRLTVL.

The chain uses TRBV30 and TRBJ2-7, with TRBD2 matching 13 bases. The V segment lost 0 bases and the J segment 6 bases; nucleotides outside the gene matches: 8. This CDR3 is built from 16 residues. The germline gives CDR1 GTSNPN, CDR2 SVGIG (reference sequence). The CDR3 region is CAWSVGLAGEFGEQYF. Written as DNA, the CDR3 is TGTGCCTGGAGTGTAGGACTAGCGGGGGAGTTCGGCGAGCAGTACTTC.